Below, 31 T cell receptor beta chains from the same sample are listed, as sequenced in a study of T-cell reconstitution after alpha-beta-depleted transplantation in children. Construction of the TCRbeta library involved unique molecular identifiers. MiXCR was run by TCRdb on the PCR reads, yielding one entry per CDR3 protein. This sample has more than 200,000 distinct CDR3 sequences; about 26% occur once, and the top ten carry about 2.6%. Source: PBMCs, taken before TCRalphabeta/CD19-depleted stem cell transplant. The origin of the receptors is a girl aged 2-10 years with Fanconi anemia, due to receive a stem cell transplant.

In this sample, this clonotype turned up many times. The DNA for the CDR3 is TGTGCCAGCAGCCCCCGTCTACAGTCCCTCAACACCGGGGAGCTGTTTTTT. It codes for CASSPRLQSLNTGELFF. This sequence joins TRBV9 and TRBJ2-2; D remains unclear. The CDR3 runs 17 residues. V shed 4 bases and J shed 2 bases, with 18 bases lying between them. In germline, CDR1 is SGDLS, CDR2 YYNGEE.

This clonotype has ten or more counts. CDR3 protein: CASSLLGGRGDTDTQYF. The CDR3 bases are TGTGCCAGCAGTTTATTGGGCGGGAGGGGTGATACAGATACGCAGTATTTT. V and J are TRBV28 and TRBJ2-3; TRBD2 matches at 9 bases. CDR3 length equals 17 residues. V trimming: 1 base; J trimming: 3 bases; junction bases outside the gene matches: 8. CDR1 and CDR2 (germline): MDHEN, SYDVKM.

The chain has TRBV2 and TRBJ2-1, with TRBD2 matching 7 bases. The CDR3 runs to 15 residues. The V segment lost 4 bases and the J segment 2 bases; nucleotides outside the gene matches: 5. The germline CDR1 and CDR2 sequences are SNHLY and FYNNEI. Here the CDR3 DNA reads TGTGCCAGCAGTGTACTAGCGAACGCCTACAATGAGCAGTTCTTC. This gives the protein CASSVLANAYNEQFF. Filled out from reference TRBV2 and TRBJ2-1, the complete variable domain reads EPEVTQTPSHQVTQMGQEVILRCVPISNHLYFYWYRQILGQKVEFLVSFYNNEISEKSEIFDDQFSVERPDGSNFTLKIRSTKLEDSAMYFCASSVLANAYNEQFFGPGTRLTVL.

At least ten counts were recorded for this clonotype. The chain recombines TRBV7-2 with TRBJ2-7, with a tentative D call TRBD2 (5 bases). The CDR3 sequence is 13 residues long. Germline CDR1 reads SGHTA; CDR2 reads FQGNSA. With 5 bases removed from V and 6 bases from J, the gap between germline ends came to 14 bases. The CDR3 region is CASSPQVALEQYF. For the CDR3, the DNA is TGTGCCAGCAGCCCCCAGGTAGCGCTCGAGCAGTACTTC.

This clonotype was counted many times. This sequence joins TRBV29-1 and TRBJ2-3; 12 bases are shared with TRBD2. Trimming removed 3 bases from V and 4 bases from J; junction bases left unmatched: 8. The germline gives CDR1 SQVTM, CDR2 ANQGSEA. The CDR3 sequence is 16 residues long. The chain's CDR3 is CSVDGRLAGDPDTQYF. The CDR3 DNA reads as TGCAGCGTTGACGGAAGACTAGCGGGAGACCCAGATACGCAGTATTTT.

The gene calls are TRBV29-1 and TRBJ2-1; D not certain. The CDR3 runs 13 residues. The V end lost 7 bases, the J end lost 4 bases, and 14 bases lay between the germline ends. CDR1 and CDR2 from the germline V gene are SQVTM and ANQGSEA. The CDR3 DNA reads TGCAGCGCCGTCCTTGAGCCTTACAATGAGCAGTTCTTC. Its translation is CSAVLEPYNEQFF.

This clonotype has ten or more counts. This rearrangement joins TRBV25-1 to TRBJ2-2; D ambiguous. The V gene lost 2 bases and the J gene lost 3 bases, with 16 bases spanning the gap. There are 17 residues in the CDR3. CDR1 MGHDK and CDR2 SYGVNS come from the germline V gene. CDR3 DNA sequence: TGTGCCAGCAGTGAAATCTTCGTGGGCCAGCACACCGGGGAGCTGTTTTTT. This codes for CASSEIFVGQHTGELFF.

This clonotype has ten or more counts. The rearrangement uses TRBV5-1 and TRBJ2-1; D is possibly TRBD1 (5 bases). CDR3 length equals 13 residues. Per germline, CDR1 SGHRS and CDR2 YFSETQ. Between the trimmed V and J ends, which lost 0 bases and 6 bases, there was a span of 7 bases. The CDR3 nucleotides read TGCGCCAGCAGCTTGGTAGGGGTCAATGAGCAGTTCTTC. Translation gives CASSLVGVNEQFF. Variable domain in full (rest from reference TRBV5-1 and TRBJ2-1): KAGVTQTPRYLIKTRGQQVTLSCSPISGHRSVSWYQQTPGQGLQFLFEYFSETQRNKGNFPGRFSGRQFSNSRSEMNVSTLELGDSALYLCASSLVGVNEQFFGPGTRLTVL.

This clonotype was picked up a small number of times. This chain joins TRBV29-1 and TRBJ2-6, with D possibly TRBD2 on 6 matching bases. Trimming took off 4 bases at V and 4 bases at J, with 11 bases between the two ends. The length of the CDR3 is 14 residues. CDR1 SQVTM and CDR2 ANQGSEA come from the germline V gene. The CDR3 is CSVVGGTGANVLTF. The CDR3 nucleotides read TGCAGCGTTGTTGGGGGGACCGGGGCCAACGTCCTGACTTTC.

This clonotype was seen ten or more times. The chain employs TRBV29-1 and TRBJ2-3; perhaps TRBD1 as D (5 bases). This CDR3 spans 14 amino acids. Trimming removed 3 bases at V and 3 bases at J, with 13 bases between. CDR1 is SQVTM and CDR2 is ANQGSEA in the germline V gene. As DNA, the CDR3 is TGCAGCGTTGAGCCCCAGGGTGGTACAGATACGCAGTATTTT. Amino acids: CSVEPQGGTDTQYF.

This clonotype was seen many times. V and J are TRBV5-4 and TRBJ2-2; possible D gene TRBD1, 6 bases. Germline CDR1 reads SGHNT; CDR2 reads YYREEE (reference sequence). Trimming removed 2 bases at V and 7 bases at J, with 9 bases between. This CDR3 has 13 residues. The CDR3 spells CASSLQGGGELFF. Here the CDR3 DNA reads TGTGCCAGCAGCTTACAAGGGGGCGGGGAGCTGTTTTTT.

This clonotype came up many times. This rearrangement joins TRBV2 to TRBJ2-3; D uncertain. Germline V CDR1 and CDR2: SNHLY, FYNNEI. The CDR3 loop spans 12 amino acids. Trimming cost V 2 bases and J 7 bases, with 7 bases left between them. In DNA, the CDR3 is TGTGCCAGCAGTGAATGGTGGAATACGCAGTATTTT. This gives the protein CASSEWWNTQYF.

This clonotype has a count of ten or more. The chain employs TRBV12-3 or TRBV12-4 and TRBJ2-7, with D possibly TRBD2 on 5 matching bases. The CDR3 has 15 residues. V shed 2 bases and J shed 2 bases, with 13 bases lying between them. CDR3 protein: CASSLWGSVTYEQYF. CDR3 in DNA: TGTGCCAGCAGTTTATGGGGTAGCGTTACCTACGAGCAGTACTTC.

This clonotype was found a few times. The V call is TRBV29-1, the J call TRBJ2-5, with 10 bases fitting TRBD2. V was clipped by 1 base and J by 0 bases; unmatched bases: 8. In germline, CDR1 is SQVTM, CDR2 ANQGSEA. CDR3 length equals 17 residues. Here the CDR3 reads CSVEVTTSGEYQETQYF. The CDR3 coding sequence is TGCAGCGTTGAAGTCACCACTAGCGGGGAGTACCAAGAGACCCAGTACTTC.

This clonotype was detected a few times. The chain joins TRBV20-1 to TRBJ2-7; 8 bases are a match to TRBD1. V dropped 0 bases and J dropped 12; count of bases not matched to a gene: 13. Germline V gives CDR1 DFQATT, CDR2 SNEGSKA (reference sequence). The CDR3 covers 14 residues. This CDR3 reads CSARDAGTGPLVYF. As DNA, the CDR3 is TGCAGTGCTAGAGATGCCGGGACAGGCCCTTTAGTGTACTTC.

This clonotype has a count of ten or more. This rearrangement joins TRBV6-6 to TRBJ2-3; D may correspond to TRBD1 or TRBD2 (5 bases each). The germline gives CDR1 MNHNY, CDR2 SVGAGI (reference sequence). The CDR3 is 13 residues long. V lost 4 bases, J lost 0 bases, and 5 bases lay in between. The CDR3 nucleotides read TGTGCCAGCAGTTGGGACAGCACAGATACGCAGTATTTT. This gives the protein CASSWDSTDTQYF.

This clonotype was found many times. The genes are TRBV24-1 and TRBJ2-5, with TRBD2 matching over 8 bases. J gave up 2 bases and V 1 base, and 8 bases lay outside the gene matches. CDR3 length: 17 amino acids. CDR1 is KGHDR and CDR2 is SFDVKD in the germline V gene. The CDR3 DNA reads TGTGCCACCAGTGATTTTGAATCTAGCGGGCTACAAGAGACCCAGTACTTC. Its translation is CATSDFESSGLQETQYF.

The V call is TRBV24-1, the J call TRBJ2-1, with 7 positions matching TRBD1. This CDR3 is built from 18 residues. J lost 6 bases, V lost 4 bases, and 17 bases had no gene match. The germline CDR1 and CDR2 sequences are KGHDR and SFDVKD. The CDR3 region is CATSDPGTAPRLSNEQFF. The DNA for the CDR3 is TGTGCCACCAGTGACCCAGGGACAGCCCCAAGACTTTCCAATGAGCAGTTCTTC.

This clonotype has just a few counts. The V gene is TRBV7-2, the J gene TRBJ2-5; D not certain. Germline V lookup: CDR1 SGHTA, CDR2 FQGNSA. This CDR3 is built from 14 residues. The V end lost 5 bases, the J end lost 1 base, and 11 bases lay between the germline ends. The CDR3 protein is CASSPRGPQETQYF. In DNA, the CDR3 is TGTGCCAGCAGCCCCCGTGGCCCCCAAGAGACCCAGTACTTC.

The genes are TRBV20-1 and TRBJ2-1; TRBD2 agrees at 12 bases. J lost 8 bases, V lost 5 bases, and 7 bases had no gene match. Germline V gene data show CDR1 as DFQATT and CDR2 as SNEGSKA (reference sequence). CDR3 length equals 14 residues. The CDR3 DNA is TGCAGTGCTGCCAGACTAGCGGGGGCGCATGAGCAGTTCTTC. Protein: CSAARLAGAHEQFF.

Ten or more counts support this clonotype. The chain combines TRBV6-5 with TRBJ2-1; 7 nucleotides match TRBD2. From germline, CDR1 is MNHEY and CDR2 SVGAGI. V gave up 0 bases and J gave up 3 bases; unmatched junction bases: 5. The CDR3 has 16 amino acids. The chain's CDR3 is CASSYSLGTNYNEQFF. The CDR3 DNA reads as TGTGCCAGCAGTTACTCTCTCGGGACTAACTACAATGAGCAGTTCTTC.

This clonotype was observed many times. The chain joins TRBV29-1 to TRBJ2-7; D is uncertain. This CDR3 contains 12 residues. Germline-derived CDR1 and CDR2 are SQVTM and ANQGSEA. Trimming removed 6 bases from V and 2 bases from J, with 11 bases in between. CDR3 DNA: TGCAGCGTCCTTGACGTGACCTACGAGCAGTACTTC. This sequence encodes CSVLDVTYEQYF.

This clonotype has more than one count but fewer than ten. This chain uses TRBV2 with TRBJ2-5; D could derive from TRBD1 or TRBD2 (5 bases each). The ends were cut back, 4 bases at V and 5 bases at J, with 17 bases in the middle. The CDR3 length is 15 residues. Germline lookup yields CDR1 SNHLY and CDR2 FYNNEI. CDR3 in amino acids: CASSVSGTLGETQYF. CDR3 sequence (DNA): TGTGCCAGCAGTGTGTCAGGGACGCTAGGGGAGACCCAGTACTTC.

The table lists this clonotype with many counts. V and J are TRBV27 and TRBJ2-5, with 10 bases identical to TRBD2. V lost 8 bases, J lost 3 bases, and 3 bases stayed unmatched. Germline V lookup: CDR1 MNHEY, CDR2 SMNVEV (reference sequence). The length of the CDR3 is 13 residues. CDR3 sequence (DNA): TGTGCCAGCTCAGGACTAGCGGAAGAGACCCAGTACTTC. This encodes CASSGLAEETQYF.

This chain connects TRBV2 to TRBJ2-7; 7 bases agree with TRBD1. Germline V gene data show CDR1 as SNHLY and CDR2 as FYNNEI. The ends lost 2 bases at V and 1 base at J; junction bases unmatched: 5. The CDR3 spans 15 residues. DNA of the CDR3: TGTGCCAGCAGTGAAATCGGGACAGCATCCTACGAGCAGTACTTC. Protein product: CASSEIGTASYEQYF.

This clonotype was seen a few times. V gene TRBV10-3 combines with J gene TRBJ2-3, with 10 bases that match TRBD1. The CDR3 runs to 15 residues. Trimming removed 6 bases from V and 5 bases from J; junction bases left unmatched: 8. Germline V gene sequence: CDR1 ENHRY, CDR2 SYGVKD. CDR3 amino acids: CAIRPDRGRGDTQYF. The CDR3 DNA reads TGTGCCATCAGGCCCGACAGGGGGCGGGGAGATACGCAGTATTTT.

This clonotype has at least ten counts. V gene TRBV29-1 combines with J gene TRBJ2-2; D may correspond to TRBD1 or TRBD2 (6 bases each). Trimming stripped 4 bases from V and 3 bases from J, with 12 bases between. The germline V gene has CDR1 SQVTM and CDR2 ANQGSEA. CDR3 length equals 14 residues. The CDR3 DNA reads TGCAGCGTTGGACCGGGGGCGGACACCGGGGAGCTGTTTTTT. Amino acid sequence: CSVGPGADTGELFF.

The chain recombines TRBV20-1 with TRBJ2-3, with a weak D call TRBD2 (6 bases). The germline CDR1 and CDR2 sequences are DFQATT and SNEGSKA (reference sequence). The CDR3 covers 12 residues. Trimming pared 6 bases from V and 5 bases from J, leaving 12 bases between. CDR3 region: CSAPRRGDTQYF. The CDR3 DNA reads as TGCAGTGCCCCCCGGCGGGGAGATACGCAGTATTTT.

In this sample, this clonotype turned up many times. The V call is TRBV20-1, the J call TRBJ2-3, with 11 positions matching TRBD2. The V segment lost 6 bases and the J segment 6 bases; nucleotides outside the gene matches: 11. The germline CDR1 and CDR2 sequences are DFQATT and SNEGSKA (reference sequence). This CDR3 has 15 residues. The CDR3 DNA is TGCAGTGCCTCCTCGACTAGCGGGATTCCGGATACGCAGTATTTT. Protein sequence: CSASSTSGIPDTQYF.

The rearrangement uses TRBV27 and TRBJ2-7, with D unclear. Germline V gene sequence: CDR1 MNHEY, CDR2 SMNVEV (reference sequence). The V and J ends lost 0 bases and 0 bases respectively, with 9 bases between them. The CDR3 has 15 residues. The CDR3 nucleotides are TGTGCCAGCAGTTTATCGACCAGTAGCTCCTACGAGCAGTACTTC. Protein product: CASSLSTSSSYEQYF.

This clonotype has a count of ten or more. The chain recombines TRBV20-1 with TRBJ1-4, with 9 bases that match TRBD1. V shed 4 bases, J shed 7 bases, and the junction held 4 bases outside the gene matches. CDR1 is DFQATT, CDR2 SNEGSKA, per germline (reference sequence). This CDR3 is 13 amino acids long. The CDR3 region has the DNA TGCAGTGCTACCGGACAGGGGCGTGAAAAACTGTTTTTT. Translating gives CSATGQGREKLFF.